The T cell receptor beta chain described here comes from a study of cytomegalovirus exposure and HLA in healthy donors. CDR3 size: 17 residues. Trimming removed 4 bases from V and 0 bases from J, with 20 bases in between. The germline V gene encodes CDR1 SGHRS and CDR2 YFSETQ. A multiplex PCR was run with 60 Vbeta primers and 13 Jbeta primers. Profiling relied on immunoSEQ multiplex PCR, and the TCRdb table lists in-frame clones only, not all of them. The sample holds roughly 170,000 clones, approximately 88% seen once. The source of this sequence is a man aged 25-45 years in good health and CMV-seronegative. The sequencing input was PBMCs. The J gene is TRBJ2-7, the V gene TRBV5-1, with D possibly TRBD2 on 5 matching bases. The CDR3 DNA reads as TGCGCCAGCAGCCTACCCGTAGGACGGGAATTCTCCTACGAGCAGTACTTC. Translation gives CASSLPVGREFSYEQYF.